This TCR beta chain was documented in a study of beta chain features in type 1 diabetes (dated by TCRdb to the late 2010s). Study-level background: Mean age, gender distribution, total cell number and subset yield were not different between patients and healthy donors. A total of 100 million to 140 million sorted cells were examined across all samples, and the number of cells per subset was strongly correlated with RNA yield. In the study, recently diagnosed type 1 diabetes patients and matched healthy donors were compared on the TCRB repertoires of their sorted circulating CD4+ T cell subsets. Naive and central memory subsets were obtained from all 28 donors, but regulatory and stem cell-like memory subsets were isolated from only 8 patients and about 8 healthy donors. Summary of the overall study and its limitations: Because small numbers of individuals were included in the HLA sub-analyses, any influence of HLA type on TCRB rearrangement was left unresolved. Patients with type 1 diabetes made fewer insertions and deleted more nucleotides at VDJ recombination sites, implying thymic rearrangement abnormalities. In all four CD4+ subsets, TCRB CDR3 length was moderately but significantly shorter in type 1 diabetes patients. Naive, central memory and regulatory TCRB repertoires appeared to be more alike among patients than among healthy donors. Shorter templates might have been favored by PCR, but patient and control samples were amplified and corrected together, so both groups would have been affected equally by any skew. Sequencing cDNA rather than genomic DNA could over-represent highly expressing activated cells, although activation and CD3 levels did not differ between groups.

CDR1 and CDR2, per the germline V gene (reference sequence), are PRHDT and FYEKMQ. The CDR3 holds 13 amino acids from the cysteine to the phenylalanine. Only CDR3 DNA remains: 39 bases, in frame from the first base. Each donor gave one peripheral blood draw, averaging approximately 110 mL, which was collected into heparinised tubes. Naive, central memory, regulatory and stem cell-like memory CD4+ T cells were sorted on a BD FACSAria II using a panel including CD45RO, CCR7, CD25, CD127, CD95 and CD27. A purity above 95% was achieved for all sorted populations. PBMCs were separated immediately by Lymphoprep density gradient centrifugation and were stained directly, without being cultured. So that batch effects would be minimized, each experiment stained and sorted samples in pairs, pairing one healthy donor with one patient. The High Capacity cDNA Reverse Transcription Kit was used to reverse transcribe all of the isolated RNA, meaning that expressed TCRB transcripts were what got sequenced. Deep immunoSEQ sequencing was applied to naive, central memory and regulatory T cell samples, giving an average of about 3.57 million total reads per sample. Sorted cells were lysed in RLT buffer, and RNA was extracted using DNase-treated RNeasy Micro or Mini kits according to cell number. Each cell subset was processed on its own to prevent cross-contamination, while patient and healthy donor samples were processed together. The immunoSEQ multiplex PCR was used to amplify TCRB sequences from cDNA, yielding 87-bp fragments that span the CDR3 region. Sequencing of the amplicons was performed on the Illumina HiSeq platform. As for the original processing: PCR bias was corrected computationally using synthetic template baselines, and reads within Hamming distance 2 were collapsed, with unmergeable singletons discarded. By aligning reads against IMGT, V, D and J genes, CDR3 length, and insertions or deletions at six rearrangement sites were assigned. Within each subset, clonotype counts were normalized to the number of sorted cells before true diversity and Gini coefficients were calculated with the tcR R package. The overlap coefficient, calculated on TCRB nucleotide sequences, was used to measure repertoire sharing. TCRdb provides this immuneACCESS table in a form limited to in-frame rearrangements. Some clones are lacking; in checked studies, under half of them reflect an unresolved V gene, and why the rest are absent is not known. Clone size and V and J calls were adopted from that table, with D and trimming inferred from the DNA. For this sample there are around 320,000 clones; 14% appear just once. Of the sample, 6.7% is held by the ten largest clones.

As for this clone: This receptor's antigen is unknown. One end of the junction varies from germline; a read error may be responsible.

The chain links TRBV13 with TRBJ1-5, with the D gene uncertain. The receptor comes from a man under 40 in good health. Specimen: central memory CD4+ T cells from blood. The DNA is TGCGCCAGCAGCCAAGACGGTAATCAGCCCCAGCATTTT. The encoded protein is CASSQDGNQPQHF.